Listed below are T cell receptor beta chains from one sample, sequenced in a study of cytomegalovirus exposure and HLA in healthy donors. Profiled with immunoSEQ multiplex PCR; TCRdb holds only in-frame clones, not every one. The data contain 91,000 or so clones, less than 85% of them singletons. Sequenced: PBMCs. The receptors were sampled from a man under 40 in good health and CMV-seropositive. Each CDR3 is given with its conserved first and last residue. D genes are given only for firm matches. Not every row has a clone size; where given, it reads once, few, many or a size class.

J	size	V	D	DNA	CDR3
TRBJ2-1	few	TRBV7-3	TRBD2	TGTGCCAGCAGCTTGACTAGCGGGACCCACAATGAGCAGTTCTTC	CASSLTSGTHNEQFF
TRBJ2-7	-	TRBV11-2	-	TGTGCCAGCAGCCCTGAAGAACTATACGAGCAGTACTTC	CASSPEELYEQYF
TRBJ1-1	-	TRBV19	TRBD1	TGTGCCAGTAGTATGACGCCTGGACAGGGAGGTGAAGCTTTCTTT	CASSMTPGQGGEAFF
TRBJ2-3	-	TRBV10-3	TRBD2	TGTGCCATCAGGACTGGGACTAGCGGGAGAGATACGCAGTATTTT	CAIRTGTSGRDTQYF
TRBJ2-5	-	TRBV27	TRBD2	TGTGCCAGCAGTTTGGCCACCGGGACTAGCCCGCGCAGGCAGTACTTC	CASSLATGTSPRRQYF
TRBJ2-3	-	TRBV9	-	TGTGCCAGCAGCGTAGGTCCCCCCGGGGCAGATACGCAGTATTTT	CASSVGPPGADTQYF
TRBJ2-3	-	TRBV15	-	TGTGCCACCAGCAGAGATCGGGGCAGGGGAAGCGCAGATACGCAGTATTTT	CATSRDRGRGSADTQYF
TRBJ1-2	-	TRBV20-1	-	TGCAGTGCTTTCTTTAACTATGGCTACACCTTC	CSAFFNYGYTF
TRBJ2-1	few	TRBV28	-	TGTGCCAGCAGTTTTGGGCCAAATGAGCAGTTCTTC	CASSFGPNEQFF
TRBJ2-2	few	TRBV7-2	-	TGTGCCAGCAGCTTAGTTTTGGGGAGAACCGGGGAGCTGTTTTTT	CASSLVLGRTGELFF
TRBJ1-2	-	TRBV25-1	-	TGTGCCAGCAGTGAATGGGACACAGGTACCGATGGCTACACCTTC	CASSEWDTGTDGYTF
TRBJ1-2	once	TRBV9	TRBD1	TGTGCCAGCAGCGCTCGAGACAGGGGGCTGACTGGCTACACCTTC	CASSARDRGLTGYTF
TRBJ2-7	-	TRBV7-8	TRBD1	TGTGCCAGCAGTCGGCCGGGACAGAGCTACGAGCAGTACTTC	CASSRPGQSYEQYF
TRBJ1-5	few	TRBV12-5	-	TGTGCTAGTGCCGACAGTTATAGCAATCAGCCCCAGCATTTT	CASADSYSNQPQHF
TRBJ2-5	-	TRBV10-3	TRBD2	TGTGCCATCAGTGAGACGACTAGCGGGGGAGAGACCCAGTACTTC	CAISETTSGGETQYF
TRBJ1-2	-	TRBV4-1	-	TGCGCCAGCAGCCACCCGGGTGCCTATGGCTACACCTTC	CASSHPGAYGYTF
TRBJ1-6	-	TRBV13	-	TGTGCCAGCAGTGTCAGGGGTCCAGGCTCACCCCTCCACTTT	CASSVRGPGSPLHF
TRBJ2-7	-	TRBV19	-	TGTGCCAGTAGTATGGGGGGCGGGAGTTACGAGCAGTACTTC	CASSMGGGSYEQYF
TRBJ2-1	-	TRBV12-5	TRBD2	TGTGCTAGTGGTCTGGCCGGGACTAGCGGGCCCGGGCCTAAATTCAATGAGCAGTTCTTC	CASGLAGTSGPGPKFNEQFF
TRBJ1-5	-	TRBV10-3	-	TGTGCCATCAGTGAGGCATTGGGGAGGAGAGGAGGACCCCAGCATTTT	CAISEALGRRGGPQHF
TRBJ2-5	-	TRBV5-1	TRBD2	TGCGCCAGCAAGGGAGGGTTAGCGGGTCCCCAGGGGACCCAGTACTTC	CASKGGLAGPQGTQYF
TRBJ2-5	-	TRBV4-2	TRBD1	TGTGCCAGCAGCCAAGAAGCCGGGACAGGGAGAGAGACCCAGTACTTC	CASSQEAGTGRETQYF
TRBJ2-2	few	TRBV5-4	-	TGTGCCAGCAGCGGAACAGGGATTGGGTTTGCCGGGGAGCTGTTTTTT	CASSGTGIGFAGELFF
TRBJ1-2	-	TRBV29-1	-	TGCAGCGTCCCGGGGGACTATGGCTACACCTTC	CSVPGDYGYTF
TRBJ1-2	once	TRBV9	-	TGTGCCAGCAGCGCCCAGACAGTCGGATATGGCTACACCTTC	CASSAQTVGYGYTF
TRBJ2-3	few	TRBV7-3	TRBD1	TGTGCCAGCAGTCATCAGGGGGCAGATACGCAGTATTTT	CASSHQGADTQYF
TRBJ1-1	-	TRBV7-9	-	TGTGCCAGCAGCCCCCTGTATGCTGAAGCTTTCTTT	CASSPLYAEAFF
TRBJ1-2	once	TRBV7-2	-	TGTGCCAGCAGCTTACCGACAGTAGCCAACTATGGCTACACCTTC	CASSLPTVANYGYTF
TRBJ2-1	-	TRBV9	TRBD1	TGTGCCAGCAGCCCAGGGGACAGCTACAATGAGCAGTTCTTC	CASSPGDSYNEQFF
TRBJ2-7	-	TRBV4-2	TRBD2	TGTGCCAGCAGCCAAGTTTTGGGGACTAGCGGCTTCTCCTACGAGCAGTACTTC	CASSQVLGTSGFSYEQYF
TRBJ1-3	-	TRBV28	-	TGTGCCAGCAGTTTCAAAGCAAAAGGAAACACCATATATTTT	CASSFKAKGNTIYF
TRBJ2-1	-	TRBV14	TRBD2	TGTGCCAGCAGCCAAGGAGGCGGGAGGCCACGAAATGTCTACAATGAGCAGTTCTTC	CASSQGGGRPRNVYNEQFF
TRBJ2-3	-	TRBV6-4	TRBD2	TGTGCCAGCAGTGACGCGGCGGGGGGCCCAGATACGCAGTATTTT	CASSDAAGGPDTQYF
TRBJ2-5	-	TRBV18	-	TGTGCCAGCTCACCACCGGAGGGGGGGCAAGAGACCCAGTACTTC	CASSPPEGGQETQYF
TRBJ1-1	-	TRBV6-5	-	TGTGCCAGCAGTCGAGGGGGGGAGGGTGAAGCTTTCTTT	CASSRGGEGEAFF
TRBJ1-1	once	TRBV7-9	TRBD1	TGTTCCAGCAGCCCCTGGGACAGGGTCTACACTGAAGCTTTCTTT	CSSSPWDRVYTEAFF
TRBJ2-1	once	TRBV19	-	TGTGCCAGTAGTCCCGGTAGCGGCTACAATGAGCAGTTCTTC	CASSPGSGYNEQFF
TRBJ1-1	once	TRBV5-1	-	TGCGCCAGCAGCTTGAGTGTTCGGGGGGCGAGGAACACTGAAGCTTTCTTT	CASSLSVRGARNTEAFF
TRBJ2-3	-	TRBV5-1	-	TGCGCCAGCAGCCCGTCGGCGGCCTTGAGCACAGATACGCAGTATTTT	CASSPSAALSTDTQYF
TRBJ2-2	few	TRBV4-1	-	TGCGCCAGCAGCCAATCCTGGCGGATGAACACCGGGGAGCTGTTTTTT	CASSQSWRMNTGELFF
TRBJ1-6	-	TRBV5-8	-	TGTGCCAGCAGCTTCTGGGGGGAGGATTCACCCCTCCACTTT	CASSFWGEDSPLHF
TRBJ2-1	-	TRBV27	-	TGTGCCACCAAGGCGGCGGGTTCCTACAATGAGCAGTTCTTC	CATKAAGSYNEQFF
TRBJ1-1	few	TRBV4-1	-	TGCGCCAGCAGCCACCTCACAAGAAACACTGAAGCTTTCTTT	CASSHLTRNTEAFF
TRBJ1-1	-	TRBV7-3	TRBD1	TGTGCCAGCAGCCAACAGGGGGAAGGAACTGAAGCTTTCTTT	CASSQQGEGTEAFF